This is a list of T cell receptor beta chains from one sample in a study of cytomegalovirus exposure and HLA in healthy donors. Libraries were prepared by immunoSEQ multiplex PCR; TCRdb keeps only in-frame clonotypes and omits some of them. The profile covers fewer than 250,000 clones, with 75% to 90% appearing a single time and 4.5% to 7% taken by the ten largest. The material sequenced was PBMCs. These receptors originate from a woman between 18 and 29 years old in good health and CMV-seronegative. The CDR3 runs from the conserved cysteine through the conserved F or W. Each record gives: D gene, clone size, V gene, J gene, CDR3 DNA, CDR3 protein. The D gene is left open where the match is weak. Clone size appears in some rows only: once, few, many, or a class for an expanded clone.

>.|.|TRBV6-1|TRBJ1-1
TGTGCCAGCAGTCTTGTACAGGGTGGAACTGAAGCTTTCTTT
CASSLVQGGTEAFF
>.|.|TRBV18|TRBJ1-2
TGTGCCAGCTCACCTACGACAACTTCCAACTATGGCTACACCTTC
CASSPTTTSNYGYTF
>.|.|TRBV2|TRBJ1-4
TGTGCCAGCAGCAAAAGGGCCCCAGGGGCCCGGCTTAATGAAAAACTGTTTTTT
CASSKRAPGARLNEKLFF
>TRBD2|.|TRBV5-1|TRBJ2-5
TGCGCCAGCAGCATTAGCGGGAGGGGCCAAGAGACCCAGTACTTC
CASSISGRGQETQYF
>TRBD2|once|TRBV6-1|TRBJ2-3
TGTGCCAGCAGTGGCCGGACTAGCGGGGAGCTCCTTAGCACAGATACGCAGTATTTT
CASSGRTSGELLSTDTQYF
>TRBD2|once|TRBV18|TRBJ2-2
TGTGCCAGCTCCCTGGGACTAGCCGGGGAGCTGTTTTTT
CASSLGLAGELFF
>TRBD1|.|TRBV5-1|TRBJ1-4
TGCGCCAGCAGTACGGGGGACAGGTCTTTGGAAAAACTGTTTTTT
CASSTGDRSLEKLFF
>.|.|TRBV7-3|TRBJ2-5
TGTGCCAGCAGCTTATCCAGGGGTGAGACCCAGTACTTC
CASSLSRGETQYF
>.|.|TRBV7-9|TRBJ2-2
TGTGCCAGCAGCCCAGATGTCACCGGGGAGCTGTTTTTT
CASSPDVTGELFF
>.|.|TRBV6-1|TRBJ1-1
TGTGCCAGCAGTGAGGGACTAGCTTTCTTT
CASSEGLAFF
>.|.|TRBV28|TRBJ1-2
TGTGCCAGCAGTTTAAGGAGGGGGGGTCCCGGATCAACTTCCGGCTACACCTTC
CASSLRRGGPGSTSGYTF
>.|once|TRBV7-8|TRBJ1-2
TGTGCCAGCAGCTCGCAGGGGACCTATGGCTACACCTTC
CASSSQGTYGYTF
>.|.|TRBV4-1|TRBJ1-2
TGCGCCAGCAGCCAACTGGCAGGGATCCTCTATGGCTACACCTTC
CASSQLAGILYGYTF
>TRBD1|few|TRBV11-2|TRBJ1-1
TGTGCCAGCAGCCCCCGACAGGGCACTGAAGCTTTCTTT
CASSPRQGTEAFF
>.|.|TRBV6-1|TRBJ2-1
TGTGCCAGCAGTGAACAGGTGACTAGCTCCTACAATGAGCAGTTCTTC
CASSEQVTSSYNEQFF
>TRBD1|.|TRBV2|TRBJ2-4
TGTGCCAGCAGTGAAGCCCCAGGGACAGGGGGGGCCAAAAACATTCAGTACTTC
CASSEAPGTGGAKNIQYF
>TRBD2|.|TRBV5-4|TRBJ2-2
TGTGCCAGCAGCTTTGGACTAGGGAACACCGGGGAGCTGTTTTTT
CASSFGLGNTGELFF
>TRBD1|few|TRBV18|TRBJ1-2
TGTGCCAGCTCACCCCTGGACAGGGCTGGCTACACCTTC
CASSPLDRAGYTF
>.|.|TRBV6-5|TRBJ1-5
TGTGCCAGCAGTTTCAAGGGACCAGGGCAGCCCCAGCATTTT
CASSFKGPGQPQHF
>.|.|TRBV5-1|TRBJ1-1
TGCGCCAGCAGCTTGGTTGGCGGATTGAACACTGAAGCTTTCTTT
CASSLVGGLNTEAFF
>.|.|TRBV19|TRBJ1-2
TGTGCCAGTAGTATCCCCCGAGGGGACTACACCTTC
CASSIPRGDYTF
>.|.|TRBV13|TRBJ2-2
TGTGCCAGCAGCTTTCCCCCTCGGGTCCGGGAGCTGTTTTTT
CASSFPPRVRELFF
>TRBD2|.|TRBV5-1|TRBJ2-7
TGCGCCAGCAGCTTGTCCGGGACTAGCAGTTACGAGCAGTACTTC
CASSLSGTSSYEQYF
>.|.|TRBV30|TRBJ2-4
TGTGCCTGGAGTGCTGGGGGAGGAAACATTCAGTACTTC
CAWSAGGGNIQYF
>TRBD1|.|TRBV6-1|TRBJ2-1
TGTGCCAGCAGACCTTATAGGACAGGGGAGGATGAGCAGTTCTTC
CASRPYRTGEDEQFF
>.|once|TRBV7-8|TRBJ2-3
TGTGCCAGCAGCTTCCTGACGAGGAGGAAAAGCCCAGATACGCAGTATTTT
CASSFLTRRKSPDTQYF
>TRBD1|.|TRBV5-4|TRBJ2-7
TGTGCCAGCAGCTCCCCCCTGGGACAGGGTCAGGAGCAGTACTTC
CASSSPLGQGQEQYF
>.|.|TRBV25-1|TRBJ1-6
TGTGCCAGCACCCATGGTTATTCACCCCTCCACTTT
CASTHGYSPLHF
>TRBD2|.|TRBV27|TRBJ2-7
TGTGCCAGCAGTTTATTAAGAAAGGTCGGGGGGGTCTACGAGCAGTACTTC
CASSLLRKVGGVYEQYF
>TRBD1|.|TRBV6-5|TRBJ2-7
TGTGCCAGCAGACAGGACAGGGCCTCCTACGAGCAGTACTTC
CASRQDRASYEQYF
>.|.|TRBV11-2|TRBJ2-4
TGTGCCAGCAGCTTAGATCTTCAGACTCTAGCCAAAAACATTCAGTACTTC
CASSLDLQTLAKNIQYF
>.|.|TRBV2|TRBJ1-4
TGTGCCAGCAGTGACAGTCAGGGTAGAGAAAAACTGTTTTTT
CASSDSQGREKLFF
>.|.|TRBV19|TRBJ1-1
TGTGCCAGTAGTATGGACACCTACACTGAAGCTTTCTTT
CASSMDTYTEAFF
>.|.|TRBV4-1|TRBJ1-2
TGCGCCAGCAGCCCAGCGGAAGGACCTCGCGGATATGGCTACACCTTC
CASSPAEGPRGYGYTF
>.|many|TRBV27|TRBJ2-1
TGTGCCAGCAGAGCGCGGAGGTGGGATGAGCAGTTCTTC
CASRARRWDEQFF
>.|once|TRBV27|TRBJ1-2
TGTGCCAGCAGCAAGAGGGGCGGAAACTATGGCTACACCTTC
CASSKRGGNYGYTF
>TRBD1|.|TRBV6-5|TRBJ1-4
TGTGCCAGCAGTTACCTCCCGGGACAGGGTAATGAAAAACTGTTTTTT
CASSYLPGQGNEKLFF
>.|.|TRBV4-2|TRBJ2-5
TGTGCCAGCAGCCAAGCGGGCACTTATGAGACCCAGTACTTC
CASSQAGTYETQYF
>.|.|TRBV5-1|TRBJ2-2
TGCGCCAGCAGCTTACAGGACACCGGGGAGCTGTTTTTT
CASSLQDTGELFF
>.|few|TRBV21-1|TRBJ1-2
TGTGCCAGCAGCAAAGGTGGCTACACCTTC
CASSKGGYTF
>TRBD1|.|TRBV19|TRBJ1-1
TGTGCCAGTAGTATCGGACAGGGCCTTATGAACACTGAAGCTTTCTTT
CASSIGQGLMNTEAFF
>.|.|TRBV11-2|TRBJ2-7
TGTGCCAGCAACGGTCGATCGGGGACCTTCTACGAGCAGTACTTC
CASNGRSGTFYEQYF
>TRBD1|few|TRBV2|TRBJ1-5
TGTGCCAGCAGTTTCGACAGGGCAAGCAATCAGCCCCAGCATTTT
CASSFDRASNQPQHF
>TRBD1|.|TRBV5-1|TRBJ2-5
TGCGCCAGCAGCTTGGGGGGGACAGGGGCGCAAGAGACCCAGTACTTC
CASSLGGTGAQETQYF
>TRBD2|.|TRBV9|TRBJ2-3
TGTGCCAGCAATGGTAAGAGCGGGAGCCTCGATACGCAGTATTTT
CASNGKSGSLDTQYF
>.|.|TRBV4-2|TRBJ1-2
TGTGCCAGCAGCCAAGCAGGAGACCCCTCTAACTATGGCTACACCTTC
CASSQAGDPSNYGYTF
>.|few|TRBV5-1|TRBJ2-3
TGCGCCAGCAGCTTGGCGAGGGCAGACGATACGCAGTATTTT
CASSLARADDTQYF
>TRBD1|.|TRBV5-1|TRBJ1-5
TGCGCCAGCAGCCGACAGGGTGGACAGCCCCAGCATTTT
CASSRQGGQPQHF
>.|.|TRBV10-3|TRBJ1-2
TGTGCCATCAGGGGAACTAAGGGGGATGGCTACACCTTC
CAIRGTKGDGYTF
>.|.|TRBV5-1|TRBJ2-2
TGCGCCAGCAGCTCTTCCGGGACGGCGGGCACCGGGGAGCTGTTTTTT
CASSSSGTAGTGELFF
>TRBD1|.|TRBV11-2|TRBJ2-5
TGTGCCAGCAGCTTAGGACAGGGGGTAGAGACCCAGTACTTC
CASSLGQGVETQYF
>.|.|TRBV27|TRBJ1-4
TGTGCCAGCAGCTCCCTTCAAGGGGAGGAAAAACTGTTTTTT
CASSSLQGEEKLFF
>TRBD1|.|TRBV27|TRBJ1-1
TGTGCCAGCAGTTTAACGGGACAGGGTCGCATGAACACTGAAGCTTTCTTT
CASSLTGQGRMNTEAFF
>TRBD1|.|TRBV7-8|TRBJ2-7
TGTGCCAGCAGCCACCCGGGACAGGGCTACGAGCAGTACTTC
CASSHPGQGYEQYF
>TRBD1|.|TRBV6-1|TRBJ1-1
TGTGCCAGCAGTGAAGTCCCGACAGGGCCGAATGCGGAAGCTTTCTTT
CASSEVPTGPNAEAFF
>TRBD1|.|TRBV5-4|TRBJ2-7
TGTGCCAGCAGCTCACGGACAGGGCGCAACGAGCAGTACTTC
CASSSRTGRNEQYF
>.|few|TRBV5-4|TRBJ2-7
TGTGCCAGCAGCTTGGTCCGGGGCAGGCATTCCTACGAGCAGTACTTC
CASSLVRGRHSYEQYF
>.|.|TRBV18|TRBJ1-3
TGTGCCAGCTCACCTCAACAGGGTGGTGGAAACACCATATATTTT
CASSPQQGGGNTIYF